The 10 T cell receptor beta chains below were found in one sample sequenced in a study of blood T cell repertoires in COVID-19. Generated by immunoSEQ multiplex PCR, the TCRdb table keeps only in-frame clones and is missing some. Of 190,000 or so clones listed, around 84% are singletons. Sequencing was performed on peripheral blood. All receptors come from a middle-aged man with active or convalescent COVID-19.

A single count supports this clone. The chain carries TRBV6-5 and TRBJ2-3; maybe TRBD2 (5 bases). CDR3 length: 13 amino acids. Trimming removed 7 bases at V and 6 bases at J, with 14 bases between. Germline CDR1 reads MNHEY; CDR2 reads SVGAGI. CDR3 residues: CASTGSLGDTQYF. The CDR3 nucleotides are TGTGCCAGCACGGGGTCTTTGGGTGATACGCAGTATTTT.

CDR3 coding DNA: TGTGCCAGCAGCCTAAACAATGAGCAGTTCTTC. Its translation: CASSLNNEQFF. The V gene is TRBV6-2 or TRBV6-3, the J gene TRBJ2-1; D is unresolved. Germline CDR1 MNHEY, CDR2 SVGEGT. This CDR3 contains 11 residues. V lost 6 bases and J lost 5, with 5 bases in between.

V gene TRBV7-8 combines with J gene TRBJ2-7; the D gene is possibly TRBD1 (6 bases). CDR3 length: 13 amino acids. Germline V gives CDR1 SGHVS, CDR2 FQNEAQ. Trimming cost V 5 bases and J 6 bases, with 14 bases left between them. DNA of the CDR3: TGTGCCAGCAGCCTCGTAACAGGGAGCGAGCAGTACTTC. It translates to CASSLVTGSEQYF.

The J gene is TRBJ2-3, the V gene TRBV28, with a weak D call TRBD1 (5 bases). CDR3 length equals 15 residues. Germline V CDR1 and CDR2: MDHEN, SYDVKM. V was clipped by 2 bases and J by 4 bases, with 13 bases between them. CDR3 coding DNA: TGTGCCAGCAGTTTAGTGGGGCTGGACGCAGATACGCAGTATTTT. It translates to CASSLVGLDADTQYF.

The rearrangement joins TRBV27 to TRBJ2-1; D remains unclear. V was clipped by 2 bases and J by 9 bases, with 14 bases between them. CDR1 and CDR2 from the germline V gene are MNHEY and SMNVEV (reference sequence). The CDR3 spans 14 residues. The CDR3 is CASSLGSKGGEQFF. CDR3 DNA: TGTGCCAGCAGTTTAGGCTCAAAAGGCGGTGAGCAGTTCTTC.

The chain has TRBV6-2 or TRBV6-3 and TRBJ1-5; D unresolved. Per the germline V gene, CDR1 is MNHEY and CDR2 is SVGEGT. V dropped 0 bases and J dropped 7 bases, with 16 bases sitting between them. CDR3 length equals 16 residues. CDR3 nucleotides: TGTGCCAGCAGTTACTCTGGCGGAACTCCTAAGCAGCCCCAGCATTTT. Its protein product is CASSYSGGTPKQPQHF.

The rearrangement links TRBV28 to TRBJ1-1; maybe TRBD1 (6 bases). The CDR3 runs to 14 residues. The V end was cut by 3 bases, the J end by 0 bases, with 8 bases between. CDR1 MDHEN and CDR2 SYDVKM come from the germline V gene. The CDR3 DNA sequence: TGTGCCAGCAGTTTTGGACAGATGAACACTGAAGCTTTCTTT. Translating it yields CASSFGQMNTEAFF. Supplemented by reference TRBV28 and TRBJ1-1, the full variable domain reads DVKVTQSSRYLVKRTGEKVFLECVQDMDHENMFWYRQDPGLGLRLIYFSYDVKMKEKGDIPEGYSVSREKKERFSLILESASTNQTSMYLCASSFGQMNTEAFFGQGTRLTVV.

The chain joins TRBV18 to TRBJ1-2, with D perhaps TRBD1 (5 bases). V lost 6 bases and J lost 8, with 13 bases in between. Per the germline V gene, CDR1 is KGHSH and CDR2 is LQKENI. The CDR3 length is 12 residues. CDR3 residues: CASSQTEGGYTF. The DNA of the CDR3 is TGTGCCAGCTCCCAAACGGAGGGGGGCTACACCTTC.

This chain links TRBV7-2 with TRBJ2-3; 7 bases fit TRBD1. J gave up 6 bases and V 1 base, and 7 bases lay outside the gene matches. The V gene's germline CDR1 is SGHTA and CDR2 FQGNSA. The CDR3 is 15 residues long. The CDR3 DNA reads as TGTGCCAGCAGCTTAGGGGCAGGGGGAGTCGATACGCAGTATTTT. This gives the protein CASSLGAGGVDTQYF.

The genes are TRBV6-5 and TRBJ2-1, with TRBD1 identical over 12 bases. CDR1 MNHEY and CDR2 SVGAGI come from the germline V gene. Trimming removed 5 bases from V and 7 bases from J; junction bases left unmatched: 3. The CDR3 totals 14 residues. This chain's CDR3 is CASSRDRGRNEQFF. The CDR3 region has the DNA TGTGCCAGCAGTCGGGACAGGGGGCGGAATGAGCAGTTCTTC.